This TCR beta chain is from a study of shared T cell receptors in the human thymus (dated by TCRdb to the early 2020s). Notes on the research overall: The study investigated the way shared, self-reactive T-cell receptor alpha chains are produced in the human thymus.

This clone occurred once. Its antigen has not been determined. No much larger clonotype is one base removed from it; base qualities were not supplied. The library was obtained by the immunoSEQ multiplex PCR assay. TCRdb took this table from immuneACCESS and kept in-frame rearrangements with V and J called. Such tables lack part of the clones; where checked against another copy, unresolved V genes explain under half of the gap, and the rest is unexplained. Here the sample has hundreds of thousands of clones; around nine tenths occur a single time. The top ten clonotypes cover around 0.0099% of the sample. The CDR3 contains 14 residues, cysteine and phenylalanine counted. Only the CDR3 part of the read is kept: 42 bases, read in frame from the first base. CDR1 and CDR2 are drawn from the germline V gene: SGDLS, YYNGEE. Trimming takes 4 bases from V and 5 bases from J, and the germline ends sit 15 bases apart.

The same data also went into a second study, on human thymus T cells. The second paper further reports: Donors were immunologically healthy infants undergoing open corrective cardiac surgery for congenital heart defects in Finland. Thymus tissue was collected as surgical resects that were removed during corrective cardiac surgery. V and J gene segment usage appeared biased in both thymic and peripheral blood repertoires. The related research found that thymic TCR repertoires overlapped highly between unrelated individuals. TCR alpha and beta repertoires from fewer than ten infant thymus samples and four related peripheral blood samples were characterized in the study. Donor ages ranging from about 7 to 250 days were recorded, and over 5 male and a couple of female infants were included in the cohort. Thymocytes were mechanically released from the tissue and were stored as pellets of roughly 9.5-30 million cells at -70 degrees C. A QIAsymphony instrument was used to extract genomic DNA from the frozen cell pellets. Using the immunoSEQ multiplex PCR assay, the TCRB and TCRAD loci were amplified from a standardized quantity of quality-controlled genomic DNA. The amplicons spanned the V(D)J region and were long enough to cover the CDR3 and allow V and J genes to be identified. The commercial immunoSEQ service was used to sequence amplicons on an Illumina platform. Primer bias and sequencing errors were corrected as previously described, and TCRAD and TCRB were defined on the basis of the IMGT database. Repertoires were analysed with immunoSEQ Analyzer 3.0 and VDJTools, covering basic statistics, V/J segment usage, diversity estimates, rarefaction and pairwise overlap. Chao1, ChaoE, Efron-Thisted, Shannon and inverse Simpson indices were used to estimate diversity, which was also estimated on datasets down-sampled to the smallest sample. For repertoire overlap, CDR3 nucleotide sequence, V gene and J gene had to match strictly, and clustering was done by Jaccard-based multidimensional scaling. On average, around 810,000 unique TCRB clonotypes were obtained from thymus samples, compared with about 84,000 from blood samples.

The TCR was taken from a boy under two years old with a congenital heart defect. Donor details come from another sample of the same person, matched by shared clones. Here the chain combines TRBV9 and TRBJ1-1, with the D gene too uncertain to name. Sequencing input: thymocytes. This receptor has the CDR3 CASSIPQTGTEAFF. The bases are TGTGCCAGCAGCATCCCCCAAACGGGTACTGAAGCTTTCTTT. The full variable domain, completed from the reference TRBV9 and TRBJ1-1 proteins outside the CDR3, reads DSGVTQTPKHLITATGQRVTLRCSPRSGDLSVYWYQQSLDQGLQFLIQYYNGEERAKGNILERFSAQQFPDLHSELNLSSLELGDSALYFCASSIPQTGTEAFFGQGTRLTVV.